A selection of T cell receptor beta chains follows, all from one sample in a study of T cells in Graves' hyperthyroidism and ophthalmopathy. Using its own MiXCR run on the multiplex PCR reads, TCRdb lists one record per CDR3 protein. The table shows a few hundred thousand distinct CDR3 sequences, with 13% to 15% occurring only once. Sequencing was done on a sample of blood. The source is a woman in her thirties or forties with Graves' hyperthyroidism that later progressed to Graves' ophthalmopathy. Both conserved end residues are part of each CDR3. The D gene is left open where the match is weak. Clone size is not always given. Where it is, it says once, few, many or a class for expanded clones.

CDR3 length: 14
clone size: NA
D gene: TRBD1
V gene: TRBV20-1
J gene: TRBJ1-6
CDR3 DNA: TGCACCGCCGGGGGACAGGGGTTAGTTTCACCCCTCCACTTT
CDR3 protein: CTAGGQGLVSPLHF

CDR3 length: 19
clone size: NA
D gene: TRBD2
V gene: TRBV5-6
J gene: TRBJ2-6
CDR3 DNA: TGTGCCAGCAGCTTGCTACTAGCGGGAGGGCTCGGTGGGGCCAACGTCCTGACTTTC
CDR3 protein: CASSLLLAGGLGGANVLTF

CDR3 length: 18
clone size: many
D gene: TRBD2
V gene: TRBV12-5
J gene: TRBJ2-1
CDR3 DNA: TGTGCTAGTGGTTTGGTACTACTAGCGGGAGACAGCTACAATGAGCAGTTCTTC
CDR3 protein: CASGLVLLAGDSYNEQFF

CDR3 length: 15
clone size: few
D gene: NA
V gene: TRBV19
J gene: TRBJ1-5
CDR3 DNA: TGTGCCAGTAAGGAACCGGGACACAACAATCAGCCCCAGCATTTT
CDR3 protein: CASKEPGHNNQPQHF

CDR3 length: 14
clone size: many
D gene: NA
V gene: TRBV2
J gene: TRBJ1-2
CDR3 DNA: TGTGCCAGCAGTGAAGTGGGGGGGTTCTATGGCTACACCTTC
CDR3 protein: CASSEVGGFYGYTF

CDR3 length: 17
clone size: many
D gene: NA
V gene: TRBV11-2
J gene: TRBJ2-1
CDR3 DNA: TGTGCCAGCAGCTTGGGGGTTGGCGGGCCTACCTACAATGAGCAGTTCTTC
CDR3 protein: CASSLGVGGPTYNEQFF

CDR3 length: 12
clone size: few
D gene: NA
V gene: TRBV5-1
J gene: TRBJ2-7
CDR3 DNA: TGCGCCAGCAGCTTGGATCGACACGAGCAGTACTTC
CDR3 protein: CASSLDRHEQYF

CDR3 length: 16
clone size: NA
D gene: TRBD1
V gene: TRBV2
J gene: TRBJ2-7
CDR3 DNA: TGTGCCAGCAGCCCCGACCGGACAGGCCTCTCCTACGAGCAGTACTTC
CDR3 protein: CASSPDRTGLSYEQYF

CDR3 length: 15
clone size: many
D gene: TRBD1
V gene: TRBV10-2
J gene: TRBJ1-6
CDR3 DNA: TGCGCCAGCAAGGAGGGGACAGGGGGTATTCCACCCCTCCACTTT
CDR3 protein: CASKEGTGGIPPLHF

CDR3 length: 18
clone size: few
D gene: TRBD1
V gene: TRBV4-1
J gene: TRBJ2-1
CDR3 DNA: TGCGCCAGCAGCCAGGGGGTTGGGGACAGGGGGTCGTGGAATGAGCAGTTCTTC
CDR3 protein: CASSQGVGDRGSWNEQFF

CDR3 length: 16
clone size: many
D gene: NA
V gene: TRBV7-9
J gene: TRBJ2-5
CDR3 DNA: TGTGCCAGCAGTTGGCCGGGGCCTCGGGCCGATGAGACCCAGTACTTC
CDR3 protein: CASSWPGPRADETQYF

CDR3 length: 14
clone size: many
D gene: TRBD2
V gene: TRBV20-1
J gene: TRBJ2-1
CDR3 DNA: TGCAGTGCCGGGAGGGGGACGTCCTACAATGAGCAGTTCTTC
CDR3 protein: CSAGRGTSYNEQFF

CDR3 length: 13
clone size: many
D gene: TRBD1
V gene: TRBV29-1
J gene: TRBJ2-1
CDR3 DNA: TGCAGCGTGACAGGGGGCGGTTACAATGAGCAGTTCTTC
CDR3 protein: CSVTGGGYNEQFF

CDR3 length: 13
clone size: NA
D gene: NA
V gene: TRBV20-1
J gene: TRBJ1-1
CDR3 DNA: TGCAGTGCTAGAGATCAATCTATCGCGGAAGCTTTCTTT
CDR3 protein: CSARDQSIAEAFF

CDR3 length: 13
clone size: many
D gene: NA
V gene: TRBV10-3
J gene: TRBJ2-1
CDR3 DNA: TGTGCCATCAGCCCGGGACTCTACAATGAGCAGTTCTTC
CDR3 protein: CAISPGLYNEQFF

CDR3 length: 16
clone size: many
D gene: NA
V gene: TRBV19
J gene: TRBJ2-5
CDR3 DNA: TGTGCCAGTAGTATAGACCCTGACCGCCCCAGGGAGACCCAGTACTTC
CDR3 protein: CASSIDPDRPRETQYF

CDR3 length: 15
clone size: many
D gene: NA
V gene: TRBV7-2
J gene: TRBJ1-1
CDR3 DNA: TGTGCCAGCAGCTTACGGCGGGCCCTGAACACTGAAGCTTTCTTT
CDR3 protein: CASSLRRALNTEAFF

CDR3 length: 14
clone size: NA
D gene: NA
V gene: TRBV28
J gene: TRBJ2-2
CDR3 DNA: TGTGCCAGCAGCCGAGGCCTGAACACCGGGGAGCTGTTTTTT
CDR3 protein: CASSRGLNTGELFF

CDR3 length: 20
clone size: many
D gene: TRBD2
V gene: TRBV7-8
J gene: TRBJ2-1
CDR3 DNA: TGTGCCAGCAGCTTAATTGGAGGTAGCGGGAGGGCCAGAACCTACAATGAGCAGTTCTTC
CDR3 protein: CASSLIGGSGRARTYNEQFF

CDR3 length: 14
clone size: few
D gene: NA
V gene: TRBV20-1
J gene: TRBJ2-1
CDR3 DNA: TGCAGTGCTAGGGGTATAGTCGGTGGCTATGAGCAGTTCTTC
CDR3 protein: CSARGIVGGYEQFF

CDR3 length: 14
clone size: NA
D gene: TRBD1
V gene: TRBV6-1
J gene: TRBJ1-5
CDR3 DNA: TGTGCCAGCAGTGAGGGGACAGCCGATCAGCCCCAGCATTTT
CDR3 protein: CASSEGTADQPQHF

CDR3 length: 14
clone size: NA
D gene: NA
V gene: TRBV6-1
J gene: TRBJ1-5
CDR3 DNA: TGTGCCAGCAGACCCCAGCAAAACAATCAGCCCCAGCATTTT
CDR3 protein: CASRPQQNNQPQHF

CDR3 length: 14
clone size: few
D gene: NA
V gene: TRBV4-1
J gene: TRBJ2-7
CDR3 DNA: TGCGCCAGCAGCCAAGGTGCAGGGAGCTACGAGCAGTACTTC
CDR3 protein: CASSQGAGSYEQYF

CDR3 length: 9
clone size: many
D gene: NA
V gene: TRBV2
J gene: TRBJ2-3
CDR3 DNA: TGTGCCACCACAGATACGCAGTATTTT
CDR3 protein: CATTDTQYF

CDR3 length: 16
clone size: NA
D gene: TRBD2
V gene: TRBV24-1
J gene: TRBJ2-1
CDR3 DNA: TGTGCCACCAGTGATTCCGGACTAGCGGGAGGGCGTGGGCAGTTCTTC
CDR3 protein: CATSDSGLAGGRGQFF

CDR3 length: 17
clone size: NA
D gene: TRBD1
V gene: TRBV2
J gene: TRBJ1-3
CDR3 DNA: TGTGCCAGCAGTGAATTTTGGGACAGAAGATCCGGAAACACCATATATTTT
CDR3 protein: CASSEFWDRRSGNTIYF

CDR3 length: 14
clone size: many
D gene: NA
V gene: TRBV25-1
J gene: TRBJ2-7
CDR3 DNA: TGTGCCAGCAGTGCGAAAGGCCGAAATTACGAGCAGTACTTC
CDR3 protein: CASSAKGRNYEQYF

CDR3 length: 14
clone size: many
D gene: NA
V gene: TRBV12-3/TRBV12-4
J gene: TRBJ2-5
CDR3 DNA: TGTGCCAGCAGAACACAAGCCTCTCAAGAGACCCAGTACTTC
CDR3 protein: CASRTQASQETQYF